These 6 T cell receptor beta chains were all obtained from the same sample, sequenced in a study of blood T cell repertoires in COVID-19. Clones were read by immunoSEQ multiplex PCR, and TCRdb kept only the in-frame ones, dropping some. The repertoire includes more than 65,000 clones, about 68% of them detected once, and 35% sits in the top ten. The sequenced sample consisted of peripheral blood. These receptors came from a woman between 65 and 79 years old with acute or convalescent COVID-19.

CDR3 in DNA: TGTGCCAGCAGTCCATTACCCGGGACTAGCGGGAGCACAGATACGCAGTATTTT. It codes for CASSPLPGTSGSTDTQYF. The V gene is TRBV28, the J gene TRBJ2-3, with TRBD2 identical over 12 bases. The length of the CDR3 is 18 residues. Germline lookup yields CDR1 MDHEN and CDR2 SYDVKM. V lost 5 bases, J lost 0 bases, and 9 bases stayed unmatched.

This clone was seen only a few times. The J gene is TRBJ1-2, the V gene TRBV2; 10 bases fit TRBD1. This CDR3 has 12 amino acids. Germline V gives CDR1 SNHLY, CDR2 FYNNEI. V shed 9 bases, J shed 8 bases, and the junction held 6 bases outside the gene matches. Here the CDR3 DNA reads TGTGCCAGAGAGACAGGGGGCGACGGCTACACCTTC. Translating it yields CARETGGDGYTF.

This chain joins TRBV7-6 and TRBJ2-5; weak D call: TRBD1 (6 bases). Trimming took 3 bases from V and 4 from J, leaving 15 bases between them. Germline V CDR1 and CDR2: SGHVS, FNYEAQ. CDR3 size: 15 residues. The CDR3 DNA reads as TGTGCCAGCAGCTTGGTGAGGGGGTATCGAGAGACCCAGTACTTC. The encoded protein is CASSLVRGYRETQYF. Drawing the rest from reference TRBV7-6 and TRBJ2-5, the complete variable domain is GAGVSQSPRYKVTKRGQDVALRCDPISGHVSLYWYRQALGQGPEFLTYFNYEAQQDKSGLPNDRFSAERPEGSISTLTIQRTEQRDSAMYRCASSLVRGYRETQYFGPGTRLLVL.

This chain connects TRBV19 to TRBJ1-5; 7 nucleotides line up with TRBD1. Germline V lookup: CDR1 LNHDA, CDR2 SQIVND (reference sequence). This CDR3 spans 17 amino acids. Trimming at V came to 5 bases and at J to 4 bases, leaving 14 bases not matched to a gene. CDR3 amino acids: CASSSAKGQRGNQPQHF. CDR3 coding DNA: TGTGCCAGTAGTTCCGCCAAGGGACAGAGGGGAAATCAGCCCCAGCATTTT.

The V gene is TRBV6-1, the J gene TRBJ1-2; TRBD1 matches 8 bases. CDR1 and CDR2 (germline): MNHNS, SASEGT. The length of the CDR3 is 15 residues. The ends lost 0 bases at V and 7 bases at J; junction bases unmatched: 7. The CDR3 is CASSEAVRTGSGYTF. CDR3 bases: TGTGCCAGCAGTGAAGCGGTCCGGACAGGGAGTGGCTACACCTTC.

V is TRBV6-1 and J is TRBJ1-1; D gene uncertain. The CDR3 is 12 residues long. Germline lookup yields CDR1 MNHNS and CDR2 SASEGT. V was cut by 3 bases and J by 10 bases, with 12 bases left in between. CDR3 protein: CASSDFEERAFF. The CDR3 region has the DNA TGTGCCAGCAGTGATTTTGAGGAGAGAGCTTTCTTT.